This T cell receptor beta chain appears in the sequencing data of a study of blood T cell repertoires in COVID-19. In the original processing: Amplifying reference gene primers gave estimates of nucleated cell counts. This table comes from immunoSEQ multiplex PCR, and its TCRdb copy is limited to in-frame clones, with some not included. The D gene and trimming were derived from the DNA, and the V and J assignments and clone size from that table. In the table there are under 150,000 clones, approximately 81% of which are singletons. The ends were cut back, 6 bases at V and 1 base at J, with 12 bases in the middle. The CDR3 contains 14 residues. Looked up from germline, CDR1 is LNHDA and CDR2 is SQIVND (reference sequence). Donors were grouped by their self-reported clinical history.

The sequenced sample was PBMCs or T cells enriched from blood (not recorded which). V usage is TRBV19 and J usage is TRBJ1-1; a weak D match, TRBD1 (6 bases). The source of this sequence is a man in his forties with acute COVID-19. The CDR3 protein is CASSPRQANTEAFF. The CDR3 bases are TGTGCCAGTAGCCCACGACAGGCGAACACTGAAGCTTTCTTT.